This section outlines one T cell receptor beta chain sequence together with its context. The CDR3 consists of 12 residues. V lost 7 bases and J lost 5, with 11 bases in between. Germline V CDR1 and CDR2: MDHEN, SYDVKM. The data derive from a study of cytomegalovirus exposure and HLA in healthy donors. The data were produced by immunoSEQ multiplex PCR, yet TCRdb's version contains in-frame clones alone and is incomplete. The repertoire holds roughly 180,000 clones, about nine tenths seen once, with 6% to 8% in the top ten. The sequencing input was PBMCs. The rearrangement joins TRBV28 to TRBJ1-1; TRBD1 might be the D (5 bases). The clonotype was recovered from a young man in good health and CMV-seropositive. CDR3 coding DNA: TGTGCCAGCATTTCCCAGGGAACTGAAGCTTTCTTT. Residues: CASISQGTEAFF.